This T cell receptor beta chain came from a study of CD8 T cells in Susac syndrome. The germline V gene encodes CDR1 SGHNT and CDR2 YYREEE (reference sequence). V dropped 2 bases and J dropped 2 bases, with 12 bases sitting between them. There are 15 residues in the CDR3. Study conclusions and caveats: That the number of individuals in its TCR sequencing and HLA analysis was relatively small was acknowledged by the study.

Concerning this clonotype itself: What it binds is unknown.

RNA in amounts of about 0.5 to 1 ug was reverse transcribed with random hexamers. Across 54 Vbeta and 13 Jbeta, immunoSEQ multiplex PCR amplified TCR beta CDR3. MiXCR was run by TCRdb on the immunoSEQ multiplex PCR reads, yielding one entry per CDR3 protein. The table has about 50,000 distinct CDR3 sequences, 90% to 95% seen once. In blood CD8+ and CD4+ T cells, TCR beta underwent sequencing. Isolation of CD8+ and CD4+ T cells was performed negatively, whereas enrichment of TEMRA cells was done by FACS. Sequencing was performed on CD8+ T cells from PBMCs. This TCR derives from a human donor with multiple sclerosis. V is TRBV5-4 and J is TRBJ2-3; D may be TRBD1 (5 bases). In DNA form, the CDR3 reads TGTGCCAGCAGCTTAGGCGCGACAGACACAGATACGCAGTATTTT. Its translation: CASSLGATDTDTQYF.